A single sample is the source of the 14 T cell receptor beta chains below, sequenced in a study of cytomegalovirus exposure and HLA in healthy donors. A multiplex PCR was run with 60 Vbeta primers and 13 Jbeta primers. Libraries were prepared by immunoSEQ multiplex PCR; TCRdb keeps only in-frame clonotypes and omits some of them. This sample carries about 210,000 clones, with 0.75% to 1% going to the ten biggest clones. The sequenced sample consisted of PBMCs. The receptors shown here come from a woman in her twenties or thirties in good health and CMV-seropositive.

This sequence joins TRBV4-3 and TRBJ2-3, with D unclear. The germline gives CDR1 LGHNA, CDR2 YSLEER. V lost 0 bases, J lost 2 bases, and 12 bases lay in between. The CDR3 has 16 amino acids. The CDR3 is CASSQELYISTDTQYF. The CDR3 nucleotides are TGCGCCAGCAGCCAAGAACTTTATATCTCCACAGATACGCAGTATTTT.

The CDR3 nucleotides read TGTGCCAGCATCCTTGGGGGCGGGAGTTGCTACGAGCAGTACTTC. This codes for CASILGGGSCYEQYF. This chain uses TRBV5-4 with TRBJ2-7; TRBD2 is a possible D gene (7 bases). Germline V gene sequence: CDR1 SGHNT, CDR2 YYREEE (reference sequence). Between the trimmed V and J ends, which lost 6 bases and 3 bases, there was a span of 19 bases. The CDR3 consists of 15 residues.

The V call is TRBV5-4, the J call TRBJ1-2; 11 bases fit TRBD1. The trim removed 4 bases at V and 7 bases at J, leaving 6 bases unmatched. CDR3 length: 14 residues. Germline CDR1 SGHNT, CDR2 YYREEE (reference sequence). The CDR3 loop reads CASSGTGGRSGYTF. In DNA form, the CDR3 reads TGTGCCAGCAGCGGGACAGGGGGGCGAAGTGGCTACACCTTC. The full variable domain, with the rest looked up from reference TRBV5-4 and TRBJ1-2, is ETGVTQSPTHLIKTRGQQVTLRCSSQSGHNTVSWYQQALGQGPQFIFQYYREEENGRGNFPPRFSGLQFPNYSSELNVNALELDDSALYLCASSGTGGRSGYTFGSGTRLTVV.

CDR3 region: CASSPVQGDSYEQYF. In DNA form, the CDR3 reads TGTGCCAGCTCACCGGTCCAGGGGGACTCCTACGAGCAGTACTTC. This chain connects TRBV18 to TRBJ2-7; 7 bases fit TRBD1. The CDR3 sequence is 15 residues long. Germline trimming cut 3 bases from V and 0 bases from J; bases unmatched to any gene: 5. Germline lookup yields CDR1 KGHSH and CDR2 LQKENI. The full variable domain, its missing parts supplied by reference TRBV18 and TRBJ2-7, is NAGVMQNPRHLVRRRGQEARLRCSPMKGHSHVYWYRQLPEEGLKFMVYLQKENIIDESGMPKERFSAEFPKEGPSILRIQQVVRGDSAAYFCASSPVQGDSYEQYFGPGTRLTVT.

The chain recombines TRBV4-1 with TRBJ1-2; maybe TRBD1 (6 bases). V lost 0 bases to trimming and J lost 5 bases, with 16 bases between them. This CDR3 is 16 amino acids long. Germline CDR1 and CDR2: MGHRA and YSYEKL. Here the CDR3 reads CASSQESLGGTYGYTF. The CDR3 bases are TGCGCCAGCAGCCAAGAGTCCCTAGGGGGAACTTATGGCTACACCTTC.

V usage is TRBV11-3 and J usage is TRBJ2-5, with D uncertain. V lost 1 base and J lost 1, with 4 bases in between. Germline V gene lookup returns CDR1 SGHNT and CDR2 YENEEA. The CDR3 runs 13 residues. The CDR3 is CASSLASQETQYF. The CDR3 DNA reads TGTGCCAGCAGCTTAGCCTCCCAAGAGACCCAGTACTTC.

V and J are TRBV7-2 and TRBJ1-4; weak D call: TRBD1 (5 bases). The germline V gene has CDR1 SGHTA and CDR2 FQGNSA. Trimming pared 0 bases from V and 9 bases from J, leaving 17 bases between. The CDR3 is 16 amino acids. Here the CDR3 DNA reads TGTGCCAGCAGCTTAGCCCCGACAGAGGTGGGGAAAAAACTGTTTTTT. It is translated as CASSLAPTEVGKKLFF.

V usage is TRBV23-1 and J usage is TRBJ2-3, with 8 positions matching TRBD2. TRBV23-1 is annotated as an ORF whose role is uncertain. Trimming removed 8 bases from V and 6 bases from J; junction bases left unmatched: 1. The CDR3 runs 11 residues. This CDR3 is CASPGGDTQYF. Here the CDR3 DNA reads TGCGCCAGCCCGGGGGGGGATACGCAGTATTTT.

The chain has TRBV5-4 and TRBJ2-7; 8 positions agree with TRBD2. Germline CDR1 and CDR2: SGHNT and YYREEE (reference sequence). The CDR3 contains 17 residues. V trimming: 0 bases; J trimming: 4 bases; junction bases outside the gene matches: 12. The CDR3 loop is CASSLDLIAGRAYEQYF. The CDR3, as DNA: TGTGCCAGCAGCTTGGACCTTATAGCGGGGAGAGCTTACGAGCAGTACTTC.

V is TRBV6-1 and J is TRBJ2-7; 9 positions agree with TRBD1. This CDR3 is 14 amino acids long. Per germline, CDR1 MNHNS and CDR2 SASEGT. Trimming cost V 5 bases and J 6 bases; bases outside gene matches: 8. CDR3 bases: TGTGCCAGCAGTACCCGGGACAGGGTAACCGAGCAGTACTTC. It codes for CASSTRDRVTEQYF.

V is TRBV4-1 and J is TRBJ2-3; 13 bases fit TRBD2. CDR1 is MGHRA, CDR2 YSYEKL, per germline. The CDR3 extends over 17 amino acids. With 4 bases clipped from V and 4 bases from J, the junction kept 8 bases outside the gene matches. CDR3 DNA sequence: TGCGCCAGCAGCCCAAGACTAGCGGGAGGTACCGCAGATACGCAGTATTTT. Protein product: CASSPRLAGGTADTQYF.

V is TRBV5-1 and J is TRBJ2-1; 7 bases agree with TRBD2. Germline lookup yields CDR1 SGHRS and CDR2 YFSETQ. Losses at the gene ends were 0 bases for V and 4 bases for J; bases not matched to a gene: 4. The CDR3 totals 15 residues. The CDR3 is CASSLDNGRYNEQFF. The CDR3 region has the DNA TGCGCCAGCAGCTTGGATAACGGGAGGTACAATGAGCAGTTCTTC. The whole variable domain, remainder taken from reference TRBV5-1 and TRBJ2-1, is KAGVTQTPRYLIKTRGQQVTLSCSPISGHRSVSWYQQTPGQGLQFLFEYFSETQRNKGNFPGRFSGRQFSNSRSEMNVSTLELGDSALYLCASSLDNGRYNEQFFGPGTRLTVL.

This chain connects TRBV18 to TRBJ1-6; no clear D. CDR1 is KGHSH and CDR2 is LQKENI in the germline V gene. There are 14 residues in the CDR3. Between the trimmed V and J ends, which lost 5 bases and 2 bases, there was a span of 7 bases. The CDR3 sequence: CASSSIPYNSPLHF. The CDR3 bases are TGTGCCAGCTCATCAATCCCCTATAATTCACCCCTCCACTTT.

The V and J genes are TRBV5-4 and TRBJ1-2; D unresolved. The CDR3 contains 13 residues. With 0 bases removed from V and 7 bases from J, the gap between germline ends came to 10 bases. Germline CDR1 and CDR2: SGHNT and YYREEE (reference sequence). Here the CDR3 DNA reads TGTGCCAGCAGCTTGGCCGGAGGCACTGGCTACACCTTC. The encoded protein is CASSLAGGTGYTF.